This T cell receptor (beta chain) was captured by sequencing in a study of OX40 agonist ivuxolimab in advanced cancers. About the research overall: One patient with hepatocellular carcinoma and two with cutaneous melanoma, three in all, had partial responses.

Germline V lookup: CDR1 SGHNT, CDR2 YYREEE (reference sequence). The CDR3 has 18 residues. V lost 4 bases to trimming and J lost 1 base; unmatched junction nucleotides: 16. This clone was recorded once. The method was immunoSEQ multiplex PCR; TCRdb's version includes in-frame clones alone and lacks a portion of them. The data show some 55,000 clones, more than 70% seen once. Specimen: CD4+ or CD8+ T cells sorted from blood, collected in a trial of the OX40 agonist ivuxolimab. The chain employs TRBV5-4 and TRBJ1-1, with 7 bases lining up with TRBD1. This TCR was recovered from an adult with an advanced solid tumor such as melanoma, head and neck, liver or kidney cancer. This CDR3 is CASSPRRGTGSGNTEAFF. DNA for the CDR3: TGTGCCAGCAGCCCCCGCAGGGGGACGGGCTCAGGGAACACTGAAGCTTTCTTT. Supplemented by reference TRBV5-4 and TRBJ1-1, the full variable domain reads ETGVTQSPTHLIKTRGQQVTLRCSSQSGHNTVSWYQQALGQGPQFIFQYYREEENGRGNFPPRFSGLQFPNYSSELNVNALELDDSALYLCASSPRRGTGSGNTEAFFGQGTRLTVV.